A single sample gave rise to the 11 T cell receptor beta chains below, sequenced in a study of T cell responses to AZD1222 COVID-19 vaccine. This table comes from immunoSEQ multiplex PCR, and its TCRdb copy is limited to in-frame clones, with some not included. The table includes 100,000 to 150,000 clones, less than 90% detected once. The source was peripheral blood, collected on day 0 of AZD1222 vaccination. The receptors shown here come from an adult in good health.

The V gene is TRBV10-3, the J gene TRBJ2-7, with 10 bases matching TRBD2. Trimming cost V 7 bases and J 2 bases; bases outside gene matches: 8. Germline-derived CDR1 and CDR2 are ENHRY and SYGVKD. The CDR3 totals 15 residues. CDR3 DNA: TGTGCCATCAAGGCCGGGACTAGCGTTACCTACGAGCAGTACTTC. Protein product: CAIKAGTSVTYEQYF.

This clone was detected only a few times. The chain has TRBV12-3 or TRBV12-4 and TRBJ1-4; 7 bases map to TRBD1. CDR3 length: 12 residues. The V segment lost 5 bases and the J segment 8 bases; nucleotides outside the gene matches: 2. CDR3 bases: TGTGCCAGCAGTGACAGGGTGGAAAAACTGTTTTTT. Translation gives CASSDRVEKLFF.

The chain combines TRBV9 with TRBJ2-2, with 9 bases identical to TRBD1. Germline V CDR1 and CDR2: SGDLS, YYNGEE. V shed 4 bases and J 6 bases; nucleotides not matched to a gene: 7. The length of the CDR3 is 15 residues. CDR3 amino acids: CASSHRDRVAGELFF. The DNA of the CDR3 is TGTGCCAGCAGCCACCGGGACAGGGTCGCCGGGGAGCTGTTTTTT.

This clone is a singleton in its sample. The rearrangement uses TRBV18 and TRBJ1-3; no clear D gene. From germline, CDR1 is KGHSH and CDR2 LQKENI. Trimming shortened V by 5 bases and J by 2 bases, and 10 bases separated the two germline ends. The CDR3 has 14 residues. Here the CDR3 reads CASSGSPPGNTIYF. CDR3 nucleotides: TGTGCCAGCTCAGGGAGCCCTCCTGGAAACACCATATATTTT.

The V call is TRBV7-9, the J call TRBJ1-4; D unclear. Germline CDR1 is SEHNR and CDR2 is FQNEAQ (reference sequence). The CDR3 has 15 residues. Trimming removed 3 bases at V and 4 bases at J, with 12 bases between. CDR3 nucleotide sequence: TGTGCCAGCAGCTTTTTAGGTCAGAGTAATGAAAAACTGTTTTTT. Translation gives CASSFLGQSNEKLFF.

CDR3 amino acids: CASSARMGTEAFF. In nucleotides, the CDR3 is TGTGCCAGTAGTGCCCGAATGGGTACTGAAGCTTTCTTT. The chain joins TRBV19 to TRBJ1-1; D uncertain. The CDR3 runs to 13 residues. The ends were cut back, 5 bases at V and 5 bases at J, with 12 bases in the middle. CDR1 and CDR2 from the germline V gene are LNHDA and SQIVND (reference sequence).

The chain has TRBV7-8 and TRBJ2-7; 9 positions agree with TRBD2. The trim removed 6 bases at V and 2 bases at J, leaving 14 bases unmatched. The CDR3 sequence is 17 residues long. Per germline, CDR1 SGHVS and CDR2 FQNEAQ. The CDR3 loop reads CASSPLAGLTRPYEQYF. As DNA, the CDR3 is TGTGCCAGCAGTCCTCTAGCGGGACTTACTAGACCCTACGAGCAGTACTTC. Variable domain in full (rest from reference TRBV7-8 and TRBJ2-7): GAGVSQSPRYKVAKRGQDVALRCDPISGHVSLFWYQQALGQGPEFLTYFQNEAQLDKSGLPSDRFFAERPEGSVSTLKIQRTQQEDSAVYLCASSPLAGLTRPYEQYFGPGTRLTVT.

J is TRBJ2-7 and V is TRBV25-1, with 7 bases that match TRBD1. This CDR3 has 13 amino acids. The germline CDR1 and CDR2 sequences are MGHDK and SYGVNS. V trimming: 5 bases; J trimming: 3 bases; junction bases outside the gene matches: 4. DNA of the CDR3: TGTGCCAGCAGTAGACAGGGTGGCTACGAGCAGTACTTC. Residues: CASSRQGGYEQYF.

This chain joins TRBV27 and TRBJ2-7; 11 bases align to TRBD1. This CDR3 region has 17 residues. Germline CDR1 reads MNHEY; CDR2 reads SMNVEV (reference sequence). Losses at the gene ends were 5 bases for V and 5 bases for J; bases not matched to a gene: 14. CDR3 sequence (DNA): TGTGCCAGCAGTCCCGCCCCCCCGGACAGGGGGCGCGACGAGCAGTACTTC. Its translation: CASSPAPPDRGRDEQYF.

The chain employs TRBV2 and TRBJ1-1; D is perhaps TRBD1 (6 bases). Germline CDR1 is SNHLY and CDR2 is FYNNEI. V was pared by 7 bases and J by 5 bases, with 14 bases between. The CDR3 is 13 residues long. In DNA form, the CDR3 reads TGTGCCAGCACCAAGGGGGAGTTGACTGAAGCTTTCTTT. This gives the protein CASTKGELTEAFF.

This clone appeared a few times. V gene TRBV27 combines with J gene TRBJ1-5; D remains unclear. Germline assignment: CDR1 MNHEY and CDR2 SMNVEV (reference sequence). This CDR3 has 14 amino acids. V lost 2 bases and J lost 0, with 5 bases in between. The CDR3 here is CASSLRDSNQPQHF. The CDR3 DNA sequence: TGTGCCAGCAGTTTACGAGATAGCAATCAGCCCCAGCATTTT.